This TCR beta chain was recovered during a study of PD-1 blockade in mismatch repair-deficient tumors. Study background: Patients had more than ten mismatch repair-deficient cancer types, all previously treated and progressing.

The CDR3 consists of 16 residues. Germline values: CDR1 MNHNY, CDR2 SVGAGI (reference sequence). Trimming pared 0 bases from V and 5 bases from J, leaving 17 bases between. The data were produced by immunoSEQ multiplex PCR, yet TCRdb's version contains in-frame clones alone and is incomplete. This table has some 40,000 clones, approximately 88% appearing once. The V and J genes are TRBV6-6 and TRBJ2-7, with TRBD2 as a possible D gene (6 bases). This receptor was obtained from an adult with mismatch repair-deficient cancer. The material sequenced was PBMCs, taken less than 40 weeks after starting pembrolizumab. The CDR3 sequence is CASSYSGSGGKNEQYF. CDR3 DNA: TGTGCCAGCAGTTACTCAGGTAGCGGAGGGAAGAACGAGCAGTACTTC.